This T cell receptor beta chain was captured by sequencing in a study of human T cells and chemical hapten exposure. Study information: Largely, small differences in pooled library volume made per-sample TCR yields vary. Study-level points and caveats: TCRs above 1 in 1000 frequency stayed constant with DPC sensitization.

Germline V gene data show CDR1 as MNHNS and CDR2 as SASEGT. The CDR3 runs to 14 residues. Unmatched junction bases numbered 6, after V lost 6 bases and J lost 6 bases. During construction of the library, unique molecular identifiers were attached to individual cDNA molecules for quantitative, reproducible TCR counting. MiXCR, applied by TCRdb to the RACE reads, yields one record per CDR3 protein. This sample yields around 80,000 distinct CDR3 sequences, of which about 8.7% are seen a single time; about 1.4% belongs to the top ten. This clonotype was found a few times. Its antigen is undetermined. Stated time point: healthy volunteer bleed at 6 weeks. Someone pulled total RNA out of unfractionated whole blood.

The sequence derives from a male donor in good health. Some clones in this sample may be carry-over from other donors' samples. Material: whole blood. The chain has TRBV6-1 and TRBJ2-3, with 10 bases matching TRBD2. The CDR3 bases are TGTGCCAGCAGCAGCGGGAGGGAGGAGGATACGCAGTATTTT. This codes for CASSSGREEDTQYF.